This paragraph reports one TCR beta chain. The target antigen is unknown. Germline V gives CDR1 GTSNPN, CDR2 SVGIG (reference sequence). This CDR3 has 14 amino acids. Unmatched junction bases numbered 6, after V lost 5 bases and J lost 6 bases. This sample is drawn from a study of vaccination and CD4 T cells after COVID-19. With the Oncomine TCR Beta short-read assay, DNA from cultured CD4+ T cells was sequenced. Each CDR3 protein is one row after TCRdb ran MiXCR on the PCR reads. The repertoire holds 9,500 to 15,000 distinct CDR3 sequences, with approximately 58% as singletons. Treatment of the sample: roughly 10-day PBMC culture with coronavirus spike peptide pools or control peptides (ViraFEST assay). In the ViraFEST assay, peptide-pool expansion preceded TCR sequencing of expanded clonotypes.

The sequence came from a human donor who had recovered from COVID-19. The chain links TRBV30 to TRBJ2-4, with 11 bases that match TRBD1. The sample taken for sequencing was CD4+ T cells from blood, cultured in vitro. The CDR3 sequence is CAWEAGTGGNIQYF. The DNA of the CDR3 is TGTGCCTGGGAAGCCGGGACAGGGGGAAACATTCAGTACTTC.